This entry concerns a single TCR beta chain. CD8 cells regarded as naive lacked CD45RO, were positively chosen for CCR7, and omitted terminally differentiated effector memory CD45RA+ cells. The source of the sample is a study of shared clonotypes between healthy human individuals. Profiled with immunoSEQ multiplex PCR; TCRdb holds only in-frame clones, not every one. The table has some 800,000 clones, 80% to 95% seen once; the top ten hold approximately 25%. This TCR came from a man aged 30 to 39 in good health. Sequencing was carried out using naive CD8+ T cells sorted from blood.

CDR3 in DNA: TGTGCCACCAGCAGAGATCGCTCTGGAGCCTACGAGCAGTACTTC. Protein product: CATSRDRSGAYEQYF. V and J are TRBV15 and TRBJ2-7; D call uncertain. Germline V gene lookup returns CDR1 LNHNV and CDR2 YYDKDF (reference sequence). This CDR3 comprises 15 residues. With 0 bases removed from V and 2 bases from J, the gap between germline ends came to 11 bases.